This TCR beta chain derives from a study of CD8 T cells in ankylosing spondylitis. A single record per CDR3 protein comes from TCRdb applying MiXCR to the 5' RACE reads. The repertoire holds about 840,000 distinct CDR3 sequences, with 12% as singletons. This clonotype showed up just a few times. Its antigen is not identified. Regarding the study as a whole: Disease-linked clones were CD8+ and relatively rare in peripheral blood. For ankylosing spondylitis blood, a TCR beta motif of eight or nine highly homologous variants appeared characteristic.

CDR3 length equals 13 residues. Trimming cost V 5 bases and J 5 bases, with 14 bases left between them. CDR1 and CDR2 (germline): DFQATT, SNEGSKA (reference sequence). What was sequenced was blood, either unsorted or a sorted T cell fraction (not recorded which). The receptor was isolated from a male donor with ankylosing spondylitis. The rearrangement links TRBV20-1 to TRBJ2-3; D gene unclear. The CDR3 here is CSAHRALGDTQYF. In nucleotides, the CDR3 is TGCAGTGCTCACCGGGCCCTGGGAGATACGCAGTATTTT.